This entry is about one T cell receptor beta chain. The record originates from a study of T cell changes during pregnancy in multiple sclerosis. Germline CDR1 is MNHNY and CDR2 is SVGAGI (reference sequence). The CDR3 totals 16 residues. The germline V and J ends were trimmed by 0 bases and 0 bases, with 11 bases remaining between them. Profiling relied on immunoSEQ multiplex PCR, and the TCRdb table lists in-frame clones only, not all of them. This repertoire shows roughly 48,000 clones, over 85% found once; its top ten account for approximately 0.49%. The starting material was CD4+ T cells from peripheral blood mononuclear cells, obtained in the first trimester of pregnancy. V and J are TRBV6-6 and TRBJ1-1; no reliable D call. The receptor was isolated from a female donor with multiple sclerosis, enrolled in a pregnancy study. The CDR3 nucleotides are TGTGCCAGCAGTTACTCGAGCGCGGGGATGAACACTGAAGCTTTCTTT. Its protein product is CASSYSSAGMNTEAFF.